This T cell receptor (beta chain) was recorded in a study of STAT5B mutations in CD4+ large granular lymphocyte leukemia. Findings and limits, study-wide: The CD4+ versus CD8+ T-LGLL clonality difference may reflect limited sample size.

Assay: immunoSEQ multiplex PCR; the TCRdb copy retains only in-frame clones and omits some. Here the sample spans approximately 40,000 clones, roughly 76% being singletons. The CDR3 contains 15 residues. Trimming cost V 5 bases and J 0 bases; bases outside gene matches: 5. Germline CDR1 MNHNY, CDR2 SVGAGI (reference sequence). On this clone: Its target is unknown.

Controls came from buffy coats of healthy blood donors. The chain has TRBV6-6 and TRBJ2-3; 7 bases agree with TRBD2. The sequencing sample was made of CD4+ T cells from blood buffy coats. The clonotype was recovered from a human donor in good health. CDR3 sequence reads: CASSRDYRSTDTQYF. CDR3 DNA: TGTGCCAGCAGTCGGGACTATCGTAGCACAGATACGCAGTATTTT.